The source of this T cell receptor (beta chain) is a study of T-cell reconstitution after alpha-beta-depleted transplantation in children. CDR3 length: 13 amino acids. Germline-derived CDR1 and CDR2 are DFQATT and SNEGSKA (reference sequence). V was pared by 0 bases and J by 3 bases, with 9 bases between. Broader study findings: Several hundred expanded graft clones reportedly supplied alpha-beta T cells about two months after transplant. It was newly produced T cells that mostly accounted for T-cell counts and diversity one year after transplant.

On this clonotype itself: Its antigen remains unknown.

TCRbeta library construction was performed incorporating unique molecular identifiers. TCRdb re-derived calls from the PCR reads in MiXCR, one entry per CDR3 protein. The sample shows approximately 85,000 distinct CDR3 sequences, 15% to 17% of them seen only once. The chain uses TRBV20-1 and TRBJ2-7; D could derive from TRBD1 or TRBD2 (5 bases each). The sample here was PBMCs, mostly from graft donor cells, taken 180 days after TCRalphabeta/CD19-depleted stem cell transplant. This TCR was recovered from a male patient under 10 years old who had a stem cell transplant for acute lymphoblastic leukemia, so the T cells may come from the graft donor. The CDR3 is CSARDRGDYEQYF. The DNA of the CDR3 is TGCAGTGCTAGAGATAGAGGGGACTACGAGCAGTACTTC.